This is a list of T cell receptor beta chains from one sample in a study of blood T cell repertoires in COVID-19. Assay: immunoSEQ multiplex PCR; the TCRdb copy retains only in-frame clones and omits some. The data hold 25,000 to 40,000 clones, with roughly 88% observed a single time. The sequenced sample consisted of peripheral blood. These receptors came from a man aged 65 to 85 with active or convalescent COVID-19. CDR3s include the opening cysteine and the closing phenylalanine or tryptophan. The D gene is left open where the match is weak. Size tells how often a clone was seen (once, few, many) or the class of an expanded clone, and some rows leave it out.

d_gene,j_gene,v_gene,abundance,CDR3aa,CDR3nt
.,TRBJ1-2,TRBV5-4,.,CASSFNINYGYTF,TGTGCCAGCAGCTTTAACATAAACTATGGCTACACCTTC
.,TRBJ2-3,TRBV29-1,.,CSVAKGQGTDTQYF,TGCAGCGTTGCCAAGGGGCAGGGCACAGATACGCAGTATTTT
.,TRBJ2-6,TRBV4-1,.,CASSIGIADSGANVLTF,TGCGCCAGCAGCATTGGGATAGCGGATTCTGGGGCCAACGTCCTGACTTTC
.,TRBJ1-5,TRBV6-6,.,CASSYSRNQPQHF,TGTGCCAGCAGTTACTCGAGGAATCAGCCCCAGCATTTT
.,TRBJ1-1,TRBV5-1,.,CASSWGPNAEAFF,TGCGCCAGCAGCTGGGGCCCCAACGCTGAAGCTTTCTTT
.,TRBJ1-1,TRBV4-3,.,CASSQAQGAGTEAFF,TGCGCCAGCAGCCAAGCGCAAGGGGCAGGAACTGAAGCTTTCTTT
.,TRBJ1-2,TRBV21-1,.,CARVLHSPYRYTF,TGTGCCAGGGTCCTCCATAGCCCCTATCGCTACACCTTC
.,TRBJ1-5,TRBV21-1,.,CASSKGSGQNFRYSNQPQHF,TGTGCCAGCAGCAAAGGAAGCGGACAGAACTTTCGTTATAGCAATCAGCCCCAGCATTTT
.,TRBJ2-1,TRBV5-1,.,CASSLGGYSDRQFF,TGCGCCAGCAGCTTGGGAGGTTATAGTGATCGGCAGTTCTTC
.,TRBJ1-2,TRBV7-3,.,CASSLAGVGGYTF,TGTGCCAGCAGCTTAGCAGGGGTCGGAGGCTACACCTTC
.,TRBJ2-1,TRBV6-5,.,CASSLGGTLWDEQFF,TGTGCCAGCAGCCTCGGCGGGACTTTATGGGATGAGCAGTTCTTC
TRBD1,TRBJ1-6,TRBV5-1,.,CASSLEGGNSPLHF,TGCGCCAGCAGCTTGGAAGGGGGCAATTCACCCCTCCACTTT
TRBD1,TRBJ2-3,TRBV7-9,once,CASSSGQGYTDTQYF,TGTGCCAGCAGCTCCGGACAGGGTTACACAGATACGCAGTATTTT
TRBD1,TRBJ1-4,TRBV5-1,.,CASSSGTGGYGTNEKLFF,TGCGCCAGCAGCTCCGGGACAGGGGGCTATGGAACTAATGAAAAACTGTTTTTT
TRBD1,TRBJ2-5,TRBV5-6,.,CASSSQGQQETQYF,TGTGCCAGCAGCTCTCAGGGACAGCAAGAGACCCAGTACTTC
TRBD1,TRBJ1-1,TRBV18,.,CASSPNKGQPNTEAFF,TGTGCCAGCTCACCGAACAAGGGACAGCCGAACACTGAAGCTTTCTTT
.,TRBJ2-1,TRBV11-2,.,CASSSTGTGYNEQFF,TGTGCCAGCAGCTCTACCGGGACTGGGTACAATGAGCAGTTCTTC
.,TRBJ1-5,TRBV11-2,.,CASSLEAGQPQHF,TGTGCCAGCAGCTTAGAAGCAGGGCAGCCCCAGCATTTT
TRBD1,TRBJ1-1,TRBV19,.,CASTKQGFGTEAFF,TGTGCCAGTACCAAACAGGGGTTTGGGACTGAAGCTTTCTTT
TRBD1,TRBJ2-2,TRBV6-5,.,CASRSPGTGTGELFF,TGTGCCAGCAGGAGTCCCGGGACAGGGACCGGGGAGCTGTTTTTT
TRBD2,TRBJ2-7,TRBV9,once,CASSLGLAETYEQYF,TGTGCCAGCAGCTTAGGACTAGCGGAAACCTACGAGCAGTACTTC
TRBD1,TRBJ1-2,TRBV6-5,.,CASSYTTGPYGYTF,TGTGCCAGCAGTTACACGACAGGGCCCTATGGCTACACCTTC
TRBD1,TRBJ2-5,TRBV11-2,.,CASSSGQGQETQYF,TGTGCCAGCAGCTCGGGACAGGGCCAAGAGACCCAGTACTTC
.,TRBJ1-1,TRBV9,.,CASSVGGQGEAFF,TGTGCCAGCAGCGTCGGGGGGCAGGGTGAAGCTTTCTTT
.,TRBJ2-7,TRBV29-1,.,CSVVRGTEQYF,TGCAGCGTTGTGAGGGGGACCGAGCAGTACTTC
TRBD1,TRBJ1-1,TRBV5-1,.,CASSHPTGGTEAFF,TGCGCCAGCAGCCACCCTACAGGGGGCACTGAAGCTTTCTTT
.,TRBJ1-2,TRBV19,.,CASRTRDYGYTF,TGTGCCAGTAGAACGCGCGACTATGGCTACACCTTC
.,TRBJ1-3,TRBV5-6,few,CASSLGLTSSGNTIYF,TGTGCCAGCAGCTTGGGACTTACTAGCTCTGGAAACACCATATATTTT
.,TRBJ1-2,TRBV5-1,.,CASSLVAGEGYTF,TGCGCCAGCAGCTTGGTGGCAGGGGAAGGCTACACCTTC
.,TRBJ2-4,TRBV7-3,.,CASSPRGLAKNIQYF,TGTGCCAGCAGCCCACGGGGGTTAGCCAAAAACATTCAGTACTTC
.,TRBJ1-5,TRBV5-4,.,CASSNAPRQPQHF,TGTGCCAGCAGCAACGCCCCCCGGCAGCCCCAGCATTTT
.,TRBJ1-1,TRBV28,.,CASSPPGHMGTEAFF,TGTGCCAGCAGCCCCCCGGGACATATGGGCACTGAAGCTTTCTTT
.,TRBJ2-1,TRBV9,.,CASSAPGFVSYNEQFF,TGTGCCAGCAGCGCCCCGGGGTTTGTGTCCTACAATGAGCAGTTCTTC
.,TRBJ1-6,TRBV15,.,CATSGVRDSPLHF,TGTGCCACCAGCGGGGTGCGGGACTCACCCCTCCACTTT
.,TRBJ1-6,TRBV5-1,.,CASSRWAGDNSPLHF,TGCGCCAGCAGCCGCTGGGCAGGGGATAATTCACCCCTCCACTTT
.,TRBJ1-5,TRBV24-1,once,CATSEGRNQPQHF,TGTGCCACCAGTGAGGGCAGAAATCAGCCCCAGCATTTT
TRBD1,TRBJ1-2,TRBV5-1,few,CASSVQGAQGNYGYTF,TGCGCCAGCAGCGTACAGGGGGCGCAGGGGAACTATGGCTACACCTTC
TRBD1,TRBJ1-2,TRBV6-6,.,CASISTGQGNYGYTF,TGTGCCAGCATCTCTACTGGACAGGGTAACTATGGCTACACCTTC
.,TRBJ2-2,TRBV28,.,CASSTANTGELFF,TGTGCCAGCAGTACAGCGAACACCGGGGAGCTGTTTTTT
.,TRBJ1-1,TRBV27,once,CAAVARGTEAFF,TGTGCCGCAGTGGCCCGGGGAACTGAAGCTTTCTTT
.,TRBJ2-2,TRBV7-2,.,CASSFQGIPGELFF,TGTGCCAGCAGCTTCCAGGGGATTCCCGGGGAGCTGTTTTTT
TRBD1,TRBJ2-2,TRBV2,.,CASSPVTGGGELFF,TGTGCCAGCAGTCCCGTGACAGGGGGCGGGGAGCTGTTTTTT
TRBD2,TRBJ2-1,TRBV4-1,.,CASSQAQSGRAGPYNEQFF,TGCGCCAGCAGCCAAGCCCAGAGCGGGAGGGCCGGCCCCTACAATGAGCAGTTCTTC
.,TRBJ2-1,TRBV7-3,.,CASSPYSTSSYNEQFF,TGTGCCAGCAGCCCTTACTCTACTTCCTCCTACAATGAGCAGTTCTTC
.,TRBJ1-2,TRBV29-1,.,CSVVRGGGGYTF,TGCAGCGTAGTGAGGGGGGGAGGCGGCTACACCTTC
.,TRBJ1-2,TRBV19,.,CASSIQEGGYGYTF,TGTGCCAGTAGTATCCAAGAGGGAGGATATGGCTACACCTTC
.,TRBJ1-5,TRBV28,.,CASNLGGINQPQHF,TGTGCCAGCAACCTCGGGGGGATCAATCAGCCCCAGCATTTT
.,TRBJ1-1,TRBV29-1,.,CSVDKGVGTEAFF,TGCAGCGTTGACAAGGGAGTGGGGACAGAAGCTTTCTTT
TRBD1,TRBJ1-2,TRBV4-1,.,CASSQAPTGAGISGYTF,TGCGCCAGCAGCCAAGCCCCGACAGGGGCAGGTATAAGTGGCTACACCTTC
.,TRBJ2-5,TRBV12-3/TRBV12-4,.,CASSFIRGETQYF,TGTGCCAGCAGTTTTATAAGGGGAGAGACCCAGTACTTC
.,TRBJ1-1,TRBV2,.,CASSYQGDTEAFF,TGTGCCAGCAGTTACCAGGGCGACACTGAAGCTTTCTTT
TRBD2,TRBJ2-3,TRBV5-1,.,CASSISSGTPTDTQYF,TGCGCCAGCTCCATATCTAGCGGGACCCCAACAGATACGCAGTATTTT
TRBD1,TRBJ1-5,TRBV19,few,CASSRRLSGTGNQPQHF,TGTGCCAGTAGTCGAAGGTTGTCAGGGACAGGCAATCAGCCCCAGCATTTT
.,TRBJ1-6,TRBV27,.,CASSLNRFSPLHF,TGTGCCAGCAGTTTAAACAGGTTCTCACCCCTCCACTTT